The 6 T cell receptor beta chains below were found in one sample sequenced in a study of T-cell memory formation after mild COVID-19. A single record per CDR3 protein comes from TCRdb applying MiXCR to the 5' RACE reads. The profile shows some 130,000 distinct CDR3 sequences, roughly 6% of them singletons. Sequenced material: PBMCs or a T cell subset sorted from them (not recorded which). Every receptor here comes from an adult woman who had mild COVID-19 (a few samples of this study predate the infection). Cell type and time point are not known.

This clonotype has just a few counts. The CDR3 DNA sequence: TGTGCCAGCAGCTTGGGGGACAAGTCCTATGGCTACACCTTC. Translation: CASSLGDKSYGYTF. The V and J genes are TRBV5-5 and TRBJ1-2, with D perhaps TRBD1 (6 bases). The V gene's germline CDR1 is SGHKS and CDR2 YYEKEE (reference sequence). Trimming removed 0 bases from V and 4 bases from J, with 10 bases in between. The CDR3 consists of 14 residues. Variable domain in full (rest from reference TRBV5-5 and TRBJ1-2): DAGVTQSPTHLIKTRGQQVTLRCSPISGHKSVSWYQQVLGQGPQFIFQYYEKEERGRGNFPDRFSARQFPNYSSELNVNALLLGDSALYLCASSLGDKSYGYTFGSGTRLTVV.

This clonotype was seen many times. The chain joins TRBV12-3 or TRBV12-4 to TRBJ2-2; D might be TRBD1 or TRBD2, each matching 5 bases. This CDR3 contains 17 residues. V lost 7 bases and J lost 4, with 22 bases in between. Here the CDR3 reads CASIGRRGNLRTGELFF. The CDR3 DNA is TGTGCCAGCATTGGGAGAAGGGGAAACCTACGCACCGGGGAGCTGTTTTTT.

This clonotype was seen only a few times. In DNA form, the CDR3 reads TGTGCCAGCAGTTACCCTGACGGACCACGGGGTTCCTACGAGCAGTACTTC. It is translated as CASSYPDGPRGSYEQYF. The rearrangement links TRBV6-2 or TRBV6-3 to TRBJ2-7; weak D call: TRBD2 (5 bases). CDR1 and CDR2 from the germline V gene are MNHEY and SVGEGT. Between the trimmed V and J ends, which lost 2 bases and 1 base, there was a span of 18 bases. This CDR3 spans 17 amino acids.

The chain combines TRBV20-1 with TRBJ2-2; D may correspond to TRBD1 or TRBD2 (5 bases each). V shed 5 bases and J shed 2 bases, with 15 bases lying between them. The CDR3 extends over 15 amino acids. In germline, CDR1 is DFQATT, CDR2 SNEGSKA (reference sequence). CDR3 DNA sequence: TGCAGTGCTCGATCCGGGACCCCTAACACCGGGGAGCTGTTTTTT. Translation: CSARSGTPNTGELFF.

Many counts were recorded for this clonotype. The J gene is TRBJ2-1, the V gene TRBV10-3; D may be TRBD1 or TRBD2 (5 bases each). V was pared by 2 bases and J by 1 base, with 9 bases between. CDR3 length equals 15 residues. Germline CDR1 ENHRY, CDR2 SYGVKD. CDR3 in DNA: TGTGCCATCAGTGAGCCGGGACGGTCCTACAATGAGCAGTTCTTC. Translation: CAISEPGRSYNEQFF.

The chain joins TRBV5-1 to TRBJ2-1; 13 positions match TRBD2. The length of the CDR3 is 15 residues. V gave up 2 bases and J gave up 6 bases; unmatched junction bases: 2. Germline V CDR1 and CDR2: SGHRS, YFSETQ. The CDR3 loop reads CASSLGTSGVNEQFF. CDR3 in DNA: TGCGCCAGCAGCTTAGGGACTAGCGGGGTCAATGAGCAGTTCTTC.